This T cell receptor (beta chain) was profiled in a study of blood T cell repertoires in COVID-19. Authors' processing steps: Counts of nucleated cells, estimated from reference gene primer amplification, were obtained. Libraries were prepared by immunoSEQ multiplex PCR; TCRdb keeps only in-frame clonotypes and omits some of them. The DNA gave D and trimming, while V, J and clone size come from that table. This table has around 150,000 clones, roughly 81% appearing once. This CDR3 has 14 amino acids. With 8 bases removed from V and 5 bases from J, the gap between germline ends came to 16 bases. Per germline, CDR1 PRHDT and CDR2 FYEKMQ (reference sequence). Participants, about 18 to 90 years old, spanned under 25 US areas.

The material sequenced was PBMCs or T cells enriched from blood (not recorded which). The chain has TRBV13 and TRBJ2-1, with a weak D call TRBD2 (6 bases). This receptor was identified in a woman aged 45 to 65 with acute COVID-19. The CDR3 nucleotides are TGTGCCAGCTCGGAGGGATTAGGCCACAATGAGCAGTTCTTC. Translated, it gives CASSEGLGHNEQFF.